The 5 T cell receptor beta chains below all came from one sample that was sequenced in a study of Ad26.COV2.S vaccination and SARS-CoV-2 variants. The data were produced by immunoSEQ multiplex PCR, yet TCRdb's version contains in-frame clones alone and is incomplete. This sample has about 680,000 clones, with around 89% found just once. Noted treatment: some 20 received Ad26.COV2.S at low or high dose, single or two shots; about 5 received placebo; per-sample allocation not given. Day 63 after the first injection of vaccine or placebo was the sampling time. Source: peripheral blood, taken in a trial of Ad26.COV2.S vaccine versus placebo. These receptors were collected from a person between 18 and 65 years old who received the Ad26.COV2.S COVID-19 vaccine or a placebo.

This chain connects TRBV9 to TRBJ2-1; no reliable D call. V dropped 0 bases and J dropped 3 bases, with 7 bases sitting between them. Germline V gene lookup returns CDR1 SGDLS and CDR2 YYNGEE. The CDR3 contains 14 residues. CDR3 residues: CASSVGDFYNEQFF. The CDR3 DNA is TGTGCCAGCAGCGTAGGCGACTTCTACAATGAGCAGTTCTTC.

The V call is TRBV28, the J call TRBJ2-7; 7 bases line up with TRBD1. V gave up 4 bases and J gave up 2 bases; unmatched junction bases: 8. In germline, CDR1 is MDHEN, CDR2 SYDVKM. The CDR3 is 15 residues long. CDR3 sequence reads: CASSSGQSLTYEQYF. The DNA of the CDR3 is TGTGCCAGCAGTTCGGGACAGAGCCTAACCTACGAGCAGTACTTC.

In this sample, this clone turned up a few times. The chain has TRBV7-6 and TRBJ2-7; 9 bases match TRBD2. CDR3 size: 15 residues. Germline V lookup: CDR1 SGHVS, CDR2 FNYEAQ. Unmatched junction bases numbered 4, after V lost 3 bases and J lost 1 base. CDR3 nucleotide sequence: TGTGCCAGCAGCTTCGTAGCGGGGGAGTCCTACGAGCAGTACTTC. It encodes CASSFVAGESYEQYF.

V is TRBV5-4 and J is TRBJ1-1, with a possible D match to TRBD1 (5 bases). There are 16 residues in the CDR3. Germline lookup yields CDR1 SGHNT and CDR2 YYREEE (reference sequence). V lost 7 bases to trimming and J lost 2 bases, with 21 bases between them. CDR3 loop: CASALDKGSINTEAFF. The CDR3 DNA reads as TGTGCCAGCGCGCTGGACAAGGGGTCCATCAACACTGAAGCTTTCTTT. The variable domain in full, with the rest retrieved from reference TRBV5-4 and TRBJ1-1, is ETGVTQSPTHLIKTRGQQVTLRCSSQSGHNTVSWYQQALGQGPQFIFQYYREEENGRGNFPPRFSGLQFPNYSSELNVNALELDDSALYLCASALDKGSINTEAFFGQGTRLTVV.

The J gene is TRBJ1-1, the V gene TRBV6-5, with D perhaps matching TRBD1 (5 bases). CDR1 is MNHEY and CDR2 is SVGAGI in the germline V gene. V shed 5 bases and J shed 4 bases, with 8 bases lying between them. This CDR3 has 12 amino acids. The chain's CDR3 is CASSPGPTEAFF. DNA for the CDR3: TGTGCCAGCAGTCCAGGGCCCACTGAAGCTTTCTTT.